Presented here are 26 T cell receptor beta chains from one specimen sequenced in a study of T cell responses to AZD1222 COVID-19 vaccine. Sequencing used immunoSEQ multiplex PCR; TCRdb keeps in-frame clones, though not all of them. The table has around 77,000 clones, roughly 89% seen once. The sample consisted of peripheral blood, taken on day 0 of AZD1222 vaccination. The receptors stem from an adult in good health.

In nucleotides, the CDR3 is TGTGCCAGCAGCGCTGGGAACCTCGGAGAGACCCAGTACTTC. It encodes CASSAGNLGETQYF. The rearrangement uses TRBV7-3 and TRBJ2-5; D is unclear. From germline, CDR1 is SGHTA and CDR2 FQGTGA. The CDR3 loop spans 14 amino acids. V lost 5 bases, J lost 4 bases, and 14 bases lay in between. Full variable domain (outside the CDR3, taken from reference TRBV7-3 and TRBJ2-5): GAGVSQTPSNKVTEKGKYVELRCDPISGHTALYWYRQSLGQGPEFLIYFQGTGAADDSGLPNDRFFAVRPEGSVSTLKIQRTERGDSAVYLCASSAGNLGETQYFGPGTRLLVL.

CDR3 sequence reads: CASSLDLRLGGPNYGYTF. The DNA of the CDR3 is TGTGCCAGCAGCTTAGATCTGAGGTTAGGGGGCCCTAACTATGGCTACACCTTC. V gene TRBV7-9 combines with J gene TRBJ1-2; 7 bases align to TRBD1. Germline CDR1 SEHNR, CDR2 FQNEAQ (reference sequence). Trimming took 1 base from V and 0 from J; bases not matched to a gene: 11. There are 18 residues in the CDR3.

The chain links TRBV12-3 or TRBV12-4 to TRBJ2-5; D call uncertain. The CDR3 is made up of 13 amino acids. V shed 0 bases and J shed 1 base, with 3 bases lying between them. CDR3 nucleotide sequence: TGTGCCAGCAGTTTAGCGTTCCAAGAGACCCAGTACTTC. This gives the protein CASSLAFQETQYF.

The chain recombines TRBV7-2 with TRBJ2-1; a weak D match, TRBD2 (6 bases). The germline gives CDR1 SGHTA, CDR2 FQGNSA. V lost 4 bases and J 6 bases, leaving 22 bases between the germline ends. This CDR3 spans 17 amino acids. The DNA of the CDR3 is TGTGCCAGCAGCTCCGTTGTGGTTGCGGGGAGAAGCAATGAGCAGTTCTTC. Translating it yields CASSSVVVAGRSNEQFF.

The chain uses TRBV27 and TRBJ1-3, with TRBD1 identical over 9 bases. In germline, CDR1 is MNHEY, CDR2 SMNVEV (reference sequence). The CDR3 covers 17 residues. With V trimmed by 5 bases and J by 0 bases, 8 bases remained unmatched. The CDR3 DNA follows: TGTGCCAGCAGTCCCGGGACAGGGCCCAACTCTGGAAACACCATATATTTT. Translating it yields CASSPGTGPNSGNTIYF.

For this clone: Other DNA sequences in the same sample also yield this CDR3. The rearrangement uses TRBV28 and TRBJ2-7; D is undetermined. There are 15 residues in the CDR3. The ends were cut back, 3 bases at V and 0 bases at J, with 12 bases in the middle. CDR1 MDHEN and CDR2 SYDVKM come from the germline V gene. The chain's CDR3 is CASSFFLRASYEQYF. DNA of the CDR3: TGTGCCAGCAGTTTTTTCCTTCGGGCCTCCTACGAGCAGTACTTC.

This sequence joins TRBV18 and TRBJ2-1, with D maybe TRBD1 (6 bases). The germline V gene has CDR1 KGHSH and CDR2 LQKENI. The CDR3 totals 11 residues. The ends were cut back, 2 bases at V and 10 bases at J, with 6 bases in the middle. Here the CDR3 reads CASSPDREQFF. The CDR3 DNA sequence: TGTGCCAGCTCACCAGACAGGGAGCAGTTCTTC.

The J gene is TRBJ1-2, the V gene TRBV6-5; 7 nucleotides match TRBD1. V dropped 0 bases and J dropped 5; count of bases not matched to a gene: 6. Looked up from germline, CDR1 is MNHEY and CDR2 is SVGAGI. There are 15 residues in the CDR3. The CDR3 DNA reads as TGTGCCAGCAGTTACTCAACAGGGGTACGTTATGGCTACACCTTC. Encoded protein: CASSYSTGVRYGYTF.

The genes are TRBV7-2 and TRBJ1-5; no firm D call. Per germline, CDR1 SGHTA and CDR2 FQGNSA. The CDR3 is 12 residues long. Trimming pared 0 bases from V and 5 bases from J, leaving 2 bases between. In DNA form, the CDR3 reads TGTGCCAGCAGCTTAGCTGATCAGCCCCAGCATTTT. This codes for CASSLADQPQHF.

The CDR3 reads CASSAGLATGEQYF. CDR3 coding DNA: TGTGCCAGCAGCGCGGGACTAGCCACGGGCGAGCAGTACTTC. This chain links TRBV11-3 with TRBJ2-7; 9 bases fit TRBD2. There are 14 residues in the CDR3. Germline V gene sequence: CDR1 SGHNT, CDR2 YENEEA. Unmatched junction bases numbered 8, after V lost 5 bases and J lost 6 bases.

This clone was counted a single time. This rearrangement joins TRBV10-1 to TRBJ2-5, with unresolved D. The CDR3 is 14 amino acids. The germline V and J ends were trimmed by 3 bases and 5 bases, with 13 bases remaining between them. CDR1 and CDR2 from the germline V gene are WNHNN and SYGVQD (reference sequence). The CDR3, as DNA: TGCGCCAGCAGTGACCCCGGACGGCACGAGACCCAGTACTTC. It specifies CASSDPGRHETQYF.

V gene TRBV9 combines with J gene TRBJ1-1; TRBD1 matches at 7 bases. The CDR3 has 14 residues. CDR1 is SGDLS and CDR2 is YYNGEE in the germline V gene. With 4 bases clipped from V and 1 base from J, the junction kept 4 bases outside the gene matches. The CDR3 protein is CASSPRQGNTEAFF. DNA of the CDR3: TGTGCCAGCAGCCCTCGACAGGGGAACACTGAAGCTTTCTTT.

The V gene is TRBV6-5, the J gene TRBJ1-3; no definite D call. The germline V gene has CDR1 MNHEY and CDR2 SVGAGI. This CDR3 comprises 15 residues. Trimming removed 2 bases at V and 4 bases at J, with 12 bases between. The CDR3 bases are TGTGCCAGCAGTTACCAGGTCGGTTCGGGAAACACCATATATTTT. It is translated as CASSYQVGSGNTIYF.

The rearrangement joins TRBV7-9 to TRBJ2-7, with 9 bases matching TRBD2. After removal of 1 base from V and 1 base from J, the junction contained 2 bases not matched to a gene. CDR1 is SEHNR, CDR2 FQNEAQ, per germline (reference sequence). This CDR3 comprises 15 residues. CDR3 nucleotide sequence: TGTGCCAGCAGCTTAGGGGCGGGAGGGTCCTACGAGCAGTACTTC. Amino acid sequence: CASSLGAGGSYEQYF.

The J gene is TRBJ2-3, the V gene TRBV3-1 (or the pseudogene TRBV3-2); 11 bases agree with TRBD2. Germline V CDR1 and CDR2: LGHDT, YNNKEL (reference sequence). The CDR3 spans 16 residues. Trimming at V came to 4 bases and at J to 3 bases, leaving 6 bases not matched to a gene. The CDR3 sequence is CASSLRLAGGTDTQYF. CDR3 in DNA: TGTGCCAGCAGCCTCCGCCTAGCGGGGGGAACAGATACGCAGTATTTT.

The gene calls are TRBV19 and TRBJ1-4, with TRBD1 matching over 9 bases. CDR1 is LNHDA, CDR2 SQIVND, per germline (reference sequence). This CDR3 spans 15 amino acids. The J segment lost 5 bases and the V segment lost 6 bases, leaving 7 bases of the junction unmatched. CDR3 in amino acids: CASRIQGARNEKLFF. CDR3 DNA sequence: TGTGCCAGTAGAATACAGGGGGCGCGGAATGAAAAACTGTTTTTT.

The genes are TRBV3-1 (or the pseudogene TRBV3-2) and TRBJ2-7; 8 nucleotides agree with TRBD1. The CDR3 totals 15 residues. The germline V gene encodes CDR1 LGHDT and CDR2 YNNKEL (reference sequence). The ends lost 2 bases at V and 3 bases at J; junction bases unmatched: 6. The CDR3 nucleotides are TGTGCCAGCAGCCAATTTAGGACAGGGCGCTACGAGCAGTACTTC. Its protein is CASSQFRTGRYEQYF.

This chain joins TRBV27 and TRBJ1-2; D is uncertain. Germline V gene data show CDR1 as MNHEY and CDR2 as SMNVEV (reference sequence). There are 13 residues in the CDR3. V was trimmed by 3 bases and J by 8 bases, leaving 13 bases between them. The CDR3 coding sequence is TGTGCCAGCAGTTTGGTACCTACCCGGGGCTACACCTTC. Its translation is CASSLVPTRGYTF.

The rearrangement uses TRBV7-2 and TRBJ1-1, with 11 bases matching TRBD1. The CDR3 covers 16 residues. Germline CDR1 reads SGHTA; CDR2 reads FQGNSA. V shed 4 bases and J 3 bases; nucleotides not matched to a gene: 7. CDR3 amino acids: CASSSRTGGGYTEAFF. CDR3 DNA sequence: TGTGCCAGCAGCTCCCGGACAGGGGGCGGCTACACTGAAGCTTTCTTT.

This chain uses TRBV28 with TRBJ1-2; D is ambiguous. V gave up 7 bases and J gave up 6 bases, with 12 bases separating them. The CDR3 contains 12 residues. In germline, CDR1 is MDHEN, CDR2 SYDVKM. This chain's CDR3 is CASTVGGNGYTF. CDR3 nucleotides: TGTGCCAGCACCGTGGGAGGGAATGGCTACACCTTC.

The J gene is TRBJ2-7, the V gene TRBV6-2 or TRBV6-3; 11 bases are a match to TRBD2. V shed 2 bases, J shed 0 bases, and the junction held 6 bases outside the gene matches. Germline values: CDR1 MNHEY, CDR2 SVGEGT. The CDR3 extends over 17 amino acids. The CDR3 is CASSYISGRAGSYEQYF. The DNA of the CDR3 is TGTGCCAGCAGTTACATTAGCGGGAGGGCCGGCTCCTACGAGCAGTACTTC.

This clone was counted a few times. The gene calls are TRBV28 and TRBJ1-5; D might be TRBD1 (6 bases). Germline CDR1 reads MDHEN; CDR2 reads SYDVKM. V lost 5 bases to trimming and J lost 4 bases, with 12 bases between them. There are 14 residues in the CDR3. The CDR3 region has the DNA TGTGCCAGCAGTCACAGGGTAAGGAATCAGCCCCAGCATTTT. It translates to CASSHRVRNQPQHF.

This chain connects TRBV13 to TRBJ2-6; the D gene could be TRBD1 or TRBD2 (5 bases each). The CDR3 loop spans 17 amino acids. CDR1 and CDR2 (germline): PRHDT, FYEKMQ (reference sequence). V was cut by 6 bases and J by 2 bases, with 17 bases left in between. CDR3 DNA sequence: TGTGCCAGCAGGTCCCGGGGCGCCGGGGCTGGGGCCAACGTCCTGACTTTC. Translating it yields CASRSRGAGAGANVLTF.

The gene calls are TRBV6-2 or TRBV6-3 and TRBJ1-5; D possibly corresponds to TRBD1 (5 bases). Per the germline V gene, CDR1 is MNHEY and CDR2 is SVGEGT. This CDR3 comprises 14 residues. Deletions cut 4 bases from V and 4 bases from J, with 11 bases between. CDR3 protein: CASSSMDKNQPQHF. The CDR3 region has the DNA TGTGCCAGCAGTTCCATGGACAAGAATCAGCCCCAGCATTTT.

This chain links TRBV7-2 with TRBJ1-3; D is unclear. CDR3 length equals 11 residues. V lost 5 bases and J lost 9, with 8 bases in between. Germline CDR1 and CDR2: SGHTA and FQGNSA. The CDR3 spells CASSPITTIYF. The CDR3 bases are TGTGCCAGCAGCCCTATCACCACCATATATTTT.

CDR3 sequence reads: CATSRDGGNQPQHF. CDR3 nucleotides: TGTGCCACCAGCAGAGATGGTGGGAATCAGCCCCAGCATTTT. The rearrangement joins TRBV15 to TRBJ1-5, with no clear D. There are 14 residues in the CDR3. The V end lost 0 bases, the J end lost 4 bases, and 7 bases lay between the germline ends. The germline gives CDR1 LNHNV, CDR2 YYDKDF (reference sequence).